These 22 T cell receptor beta chains originate from one sample sequenced in a study of shared clonotypes between healthy human individuals. The table came from immunoSEQ multiplex PCR; TCRdb's copy has only in-frame clones and leaves some out. The repertoire includes 2 million to 2.5 million clones, over 85% of them detected once, and 0.39% sits in the top ten. Sample: naive CD4+ T cells from PBMCs. Subset of the sample: CD45RA+ positively selected. Receptors were obtained from a man younger than 35 in good health. Some clones in this sample may be carry-over from other donors' samples.

The V gene is TRBV5-1, the J gene TRBJ2-2, with D perhaps TRBD1 or TRBD2 (5 bases each). This CDR3 has 14 amino acids. Germline CDR1 SGHRS, CDR2 YFSETQ. V was clipped by 3 bases and J by 5 bases, with 11 bases between them. The CDR3 DNA is TGCGCCAGCAGCTGGGACGGGGTGACCGGGGAGCTGTTTTTT. Encoded protein: CASSWDGVTGELFF.

CDR3 coding DNA: TGTGCCAGCAGTTTAGATATGGGGGGAATCACTGAAGCTTTCTTT. The encoded protein is CASSLDMGGITEAFF. The chain joins TRBV28 to TRBJ1-1; tentative D call: TRBD1 (5 bases). V shed 2 bases and J shed 4 bases, with 14 bases lying between them. Per germline, CDR1 MDHEN and CDR2 SYDVKM. This CDR3 is built from 15 residues.

This rearrangement joins TRBV2 to TRBJ2-5, with D possibly matching TRBD1 (6 bases). Germline values: CDR1 SNHLY, CDR2 FYNNEI. The CDR3 runs 13 residues. The V end was cut by 4 bases, the J end by 5 bases, with 11 bases between. The CDR3 coding sequence is TGTGCCAGCAGTGCAGGGGCGAGTGAGACCCAGTACTTC. Translating it yields CASSAGASETQYF.

This clone occurred once. This sequence joins TRBV28 and TRBJ1-2, with TRBD1 as a possible D gene (5 bases). The CDR3 contains 15 residues. Germline loops: CDR1 MDHEN, CDR2 SYDVKM. Between the trimmed V and J ends, which lost 2 bases and 1 base, there was a span of 11 bases. The CDR3, as DNA: TGTGCCAGCAGTTTAGGGCAGGGTAATAACTATGGCTACACCTTC. It translates to CASSLGQGNNYGYTF.

This clone was recorded only once. The V call is TRBV4-3, the J call TRBJ1-4, with 7 bases aligning to TRBD1. Germline-derived CDR1 and CDR2 are LGHNA and YSLEER. The CDR3 length is 15 residues. V was clipped by 5 bases and J by 7 bases; unmatched bases: 10. The CDR3 coding sequence is TGCGCCAGCAGCTCGGAAGGGGGCAACGGTGAAAAACTGTTTTTT. Its protein is CASSSEGGNGEKLFF.

The sample holds a few counts of this clone. This sequence joins TRBV28 and TRBJ1-4; D is perhaps TRBD1 (6 bases). The V gene lost 6 bases and the J gene lost 7 bases, with 15 bases spanning the gap. There are 14 residues in the CDR3. Germline V lookup: CDR1 MDHEN, CDR2 SYDVKM. The CDR3 is CASRPGVGSEKLFF. The CDR3 DNA sequence: TGTGCCAGCAGGCCAGGGGTTGGGAGTGAAAAACTGTTTTTT.

The table lists this clone with a few counts. The chain is built from TRBV29-1 and TRBJ1-1, with unresolved D. CDR3 length equals 13 residues. Germline V gene lookup returns CDR1 SQVTM and CDR2 ANQGSEA. Trimming removed 4 bases at V and 0 bases at J, with 9 bases between. The CDR3 coding sequence is TGCAGCGTTGCCCAAAATATGAACACTGAAGCTTTCTTT. Amino acid sequence: CSVAQNMNTEAFF.

V is TRBV7-9 and J is TRBJ1-2, with 8 bases aligning to TRBD1. Germline-derived CDR1 and CDR2 are SEHNR and FQNEAQ (reference sequence). V was clipped by 0 bases and J by 6 bases; unmatched bases: 6. The CDR3 covers 15 residues. CDR3 sequence (DNA): TGTGCCAGCAGCTTAGCAGCAGGGGGCGTGGATGGCTACACCTTC. Protein product: CASSLAAGGVDGYTF. Full variable domain (missing parts from reference TRBV7-9 and TRBJ1-2): DTGVSQNPRHKITKRGQNVTFRCDPISEHNRLYWYRQTLGQGPEFLTYFQNEAQLEKSRLLSDRFSAERPKGSFSTLEIQRTEQGDSAMYLCASSLAAGGVDGYTFGSGTRLTVV.

The rearrangement joins TRBV5-1 to TRBJ1-1, with TRBD1 matching 7 bases. The germline gives CDR1 SGHRS, CDR2 YFSETQ. V lost 4 bases to trimming and J lost 4 bases; unmatched junction nucleotides: 13. The CDR3 spans 16 residues. The CDR3 nucleotides are TGCGCCAGCAGCGACCCACGGACAGGCGGGTCCACTGAAGCTTTCTTT. Its protein product is CASSDPRTGGSTEAFF.

The chain is built from TRBV11-1 and TRBJ2-3; D possibly matches TRBD1 or TRBD2 (5 bases each). The CDR3 is made up of 15 amino acids. Trimming removed 4 bases at V and 2 bases at J, with 13 bases between. In germline, CDR1 is SGHAT, CDR2 FQDESV (reference sequence). DNA of the CDR3: TGTGCCAGCAGCTCCCTGGGGGTAACCACAGATACGCAGTATTTT. This codes for CASSSLGVTTDTQYF.

V and J are TRBV9 and TRBJ1-3; TRBD1 is a possible D gene (6 bases). This CDR3 spans 15 amino acids. Germline V gene data show CDR1 as SGDLS and CDR2 as YYNGEE. The V gene lost 0 bases and the J gene lost 3 bases, with 10 bases spanning the gap. In nucleotides, the CDR3 is TGTGCCAGCAGCGTAGGGGGGCGAGGTGGAAACACCATATATTTT. Protein product: CASSVGGRGGNTIYF. The complete variable domain, with remaining parts taken from reference TRBV9 and TRBJ1-3, reads DSGVTQTPKHLITATGQRVTLRCSPRSGDLSVYWYQQSLDQGLQFLIQYYNGEERAKGNILERFSAQQFPDLHSELNLSSLELGDSALYFCASSVGGRGGNTIYFGEGSWLTVV.

The V gene is TRBV5-6, the J gene TRBJ1-4, with a possible D match to TRBD1 (5 bases). V was trimmed by 0 bases and J by 5 bases, leaving 11 bases between them. Germline loops: CDR1 SGHDT, CDR2 YYEEEE. The CDR3 runs to 15 residues. CDR3 sequence reads: CASSLDKGRNEKLFF. CDR3 coding DNA: TGTGCCAGCAGCTTGGATAAGGGGCGGAATGAAAAACTGTTTTTT.

In the case of this clone: At the DNA level, this CDR3 is encoded by other sequences in the same sample as well. The chain employs TRBV7-2 and TRBJ2-7, with D tentatively TRBD1 (6 bases). This CDR3 spans 12 amino acids. The germline V gene encodes CDR1 SGHTA and CDR2 FQGNSA. With 6 bases removed from V and 4 bases from J, the gap between germline ends came to 10 bases. CDR3 loop: CASSQQGYEQYF. DNA for the CDR3: TGTGCCAGCAGTCAACAGGGATACGAGCAGTACTTC. The full variable domain, rest sourced from reference TRBV7-2 and TRBJ2-7, is GAGVSQSPSNKVTEKGKDVELRCDPISGHTALYWYRQSLGQGLEFLIYFQGNSAPDKSGLPSDRFSAERTGGSVSTLTIQRTQQEDSAVYLCASSQQGYEQYFGPGTRLTVT.

The chain has TRBV4-2 and TRBJ1-2; perhaps TRBD1 as D (6 bases). This CDR3 has 16 amino acids. CDR1 is LGHNA and CDR2 is YNFKEQ in the germline V gene. V was shortened by 0 bases and J by 4 bases, with 15 bases between the two germline ends. CDR3 in DNA: TGTGCCAGCAGCCAAGATTACAGGGTAGCAGGCTATGGCTACACCTTC. This codes for CASSQDYRVAGYGYTF.

V usage is TRBV7-9 and J usage is TRBJ1-6; 9 nucleotides line up with TRBD1. CDR3 length equals 15 residues. Germline trimming cut 4 bases from V and 7 bases from J; bases unmatched to any gene: 5. Germline V gene data show CDR1 as SEHNR and CDR2 as FQNEAQ (reference sequence). CDR3: CASSSGQGWNSPLHF. The CDR3 DNA follows: TGTGCCAGCAGCTCGGGACAGGGATGGAATTCACCCCTCCACTTT. Full variable domain (outside the CDR3, taken from reference TRBV7-9 and TRBJ1-6): DTGVSQNPRHKITKRGQNVTFRCDPISEHNRLYWYRQTLGQGPEFLTYFQNEAQLEKSRLLSDRFSAERPKGSFSTLEIQRTEQGDSAMYLCASSSGQGWNSPLHFGNGTRLTVT.

The V call is TRBV7-3, the J call TRBJ1-2; 11 bases are shared with TRBD1. Germline CDR1 and CDR2: SGHTA and FQGTGA. V gave up 6 bases and J gave up 8 bases; unmatched junction bases: 2. The CDR3 covers 12 residues. Here the CDR3 reads CASRDRGQGYTF. The CDR3 DNA reads as TGTGCCAGCAGGGACAGGGGGCAAGGCTACACCTTC.

This chain joins TRBV5-1 and TRBJ1-2; a possible D gene is TRBD1 (5 bases). Trimming cost V 0 bases and J 0 bases, with 12 bases left between them. CDR1 and CDR2 from the germline V gene are SGHRS and YFSETQ. CDR3 length: 16 residues. The CDR3 coding sequence is TGCGCCAGCAGCTTGGATGGGGGGAGAGCTAACTATGGCTACACCTTC. This sequence encodes CASSLDGGRANYGYTF. The variable domain in full, completed from reference TRBV5-1 and TRBJ1-2, reads KAGVTQTPRYLIKTRGQQVTLSCSPISGHRSVSWYQQTPGQGLQFLFEYFSETQRNKGNFPGRFSGRQFSNSRSEMNVSTLELGDSALYLCASSLDGGRANYGYTFGSGTRLTVV.

The chain employs TRBV30 and TRBJ2-7, with unresolved D. The CDR3 has 12 residues. V lost 2 bases, J lost 5 bases, and 10 bases lay in between. The germline V gene encodes CDR1 GTSNPN and CDR2 SVGIG (reference sequence). The CDR3 region has the DNA TGTGCCTGGAGTCCCCGCAGTAACGAGCAGTACTTC. Protein: CAWSPRSNEQYF.

This clone has only one observation. The chain uses TRBV30 and TRBJ2-7, with TRBD2 identical over 13 bases. J was trimmed by 7 bases and V by 3 bases; bases with no gene match: 9. Germline-derived CDR1 and CDR2 are GTSNPN and SVGIG (reference sequence). This CDR3 is 15 amino acids long. This CDR3 is CAWSWTSGRTGEQYF. In DNA, the CDR3 is TGTGCCTGGAGCTGGACTAGCGGGAGAACTGGGGAGCAGTACTTC.

This chain uses TRBV19 with TRBJ2-3; 10 nucleotides line up with TRBD2. The CDR3 length is 16 residues. With V trimmed by 4 bases and J by 1 base, 5 bases remained unmatched. CDR1 and CDR2 (germline): LNHDA, SQIVND (reference sequence). The CDR3 nucleotides are TGTGCCAGTAGTAGCCTAGCGGGAGTAGGCACAGATACGCAGTATTTT. It encodes CASSSLAGVGTDTQYF.

The gene calls are TRBV7-2 and TRBJ1-2; a possible D gene is TRBD1 (5 bases). The CDR3 runs 17 residues. Trimming removed 5 bases from V and 4 bases from J, with 23 bases in between. Germline-derived CDR1 and CDR2 are SGHTA and FQGNSA. The CDR3 region is CASSPQNLLRGLYGYTF. The DNA for the CDR3 is TGTGCCAGCAGCCCCCAAAACTTATTAAGGGGTCTCTATGGCTACACCTTC.

This clone was picked up one time. This chain uses TRBV4-2 with TRBJ2-5; 13 nucleotides line up with TRBD2. V lost 4 bases to trimming and J lost 5 bases; unmatched junction nucleotides: 7. CDR1 is LGHNA and CDR2 is YNFKEQ in the germline V gene. The length of the CDR3 is 16 residues. CDR3 sequence (DNA): TGTGCCAGCAGCCGAGGACTAGCGGGAGCGGGGGAGACCCAGTACTTC. Protein: CASSRGLAGAGETQYF.